A selection of T cell receptor beta chains follows, all from one sample in a study of a mutant IDH1 vaccine in newly diagnosed glioma. These TCRs' antigens remain unknown. Sequenced by immunoSEQ multiplex PCR; TCRdb stores in-frame clones only, minus some. This sample carries 31,000 or so clones, roughly 84% of them seen once, and the ten largest clones take around 30%. Material: PBMCs, obtained from a glioma patient whose treatment included an IDH1 peptide vaccine. These receptors all come from a man younger than 45 with glioma. Both conserved end residues are part of each CDR3. The D gene is left open where the match is weak. Only some rows state a clone size, as once, few, many or a class for expanded clones.

V	D	J	size	CDR3	DNA
TRBV7-6	TRBD2	TRBJ2-7	once	CASSLEASGGHEQYF	TGTGCCAGCAGCTTAGAGGCTAGCGGGGGCCACGAGCAGTACTTT
TRBV7-9	-	TRBJ2-7	-	CASSPGGENYEQYF	TGTGCCAGCAGTCCCGGAGGGGAGAACTACGAGCAGTACTTC
TRBV5-1	-	TRBJ1-6	-	CASSLAGNNSPLHF	TGCGCCAGCAGCTTGGCAGGCAATAATTCACCCCTCCACTTT
TRBV9	-	TRBJ2-2	few	CASRVETANTGELFF	TGTGCCAGCAGGGTTGAGACAGCGAACACCGGGGAGCTGTTTTTT
TRBV15	-	TRBJ2-7	-	CATSRDRTYEQYF	TGTGCCACCAGCAGAGATCGAACCTACGAGCAGTACTTC
TRBV19	-	TRBJ2-3	-	CASSYPGSTDTQYF	TGTGCCAGTAGTTACCCGGGGTCCACAGATACGCAGTATTTT
TRBV7-9	-	TRBJ2-3	-	CASSLDGTRTDTQYF	TGTGCCAGCAGCTTAGACGGGACTCGCACAGATACGCAGTATTTT
TRBV7-8	-	TRBJ1-1	-	CASSFIRRGNTEAFF	TGTGCCAGCAGCTTTATTCGTCGAGGGAACACTGAAGCTTTCTTT
TRBV7-9	-	TRBJ2-7	once	CASSLRLDMKQYF	TGTGCCAGCAGCCTCAGACTGGATATGAAGCAGTACTTC
TRBV5-1	TRBD1	TRBJ2-7	-	CASSLGTGVDEQYF	TGCGCCAGCAGCTTGGGGACAGGGGTCGACGAGCAGTACTTC
TRBV7-9	-	TRBJ2-1	-	CASSLAGYLGEQFF	TGTGCCAGCAGCTTAGCGGGCTACTTGGGGGAGCAGTTCTTC
TRBV27	-	TRBJ2-7	-	CASSIGQGLSYEQYF	TGTGCCAGCAGTATCGGACAGGGACTATCCTACGAGCAGTACTTC
TRBV7-2	-	TRBJ1-2	-	CASSLEGLYGYTF	TGTGCCAGCAGCTTAGAGGGACTCTATGGCTACACCTTC
TRBV30	-	TRBJ2-2	once	CAWSRGAGELFF	TGTGCCTGGAGTCGGGGCGCTGGGGAGCTGTTTTTT
TRBV6-1	-	TRBJ1-2	-	CASSPGRYGYTF	TGTGCCAGCAGCCCGGGCCGCTATGGCTACACCTTC
TRBV6-5	TRBD2	TRBJ2-7	-	CASSYSREGSYEQYF	TGTGCCAGCAGTTACTCGCGGGAGGGCTCCTACGAGCAGTACTTC
TRBV30	-	TRBJ1-5	few	CAWSPTGNQPQHF	TGTGCCTGGAGTCCGACAGGCAATCAGCCCCAGCATTTT
TRBV7-2	-	TRBJ2-7	-	CASSLGPNGYEQYF	TGTGCCAGCAGCTTGGGGCCTAATGGCTACGAGCAGTACTTC
TRBV19	-	TRBJ1-5	-	CASSSGHEGGRPQHF	TGTGCCAGTAGTTCCGGACATGAGGGCGGGCGGCCCCAGCATTTT
TRBV18	TRBD1	TRBJ1-2	-	CASSPTTDRGNYGYTF	TGTGCCAGCTCACCTACCACGGACAGGGGCAACTATGGCTACACCTTC
TRBV19	-	TRBJ2-2	-	CASIGYTGELFF	TGTGCCAGTATAGGGTACACCGGGGAGCTGTTTTTT
TRBV5-1	TRBD1	TRBJ2-1	once	CASSLGVRDRRYNEQFF	TGCGCCAGCAGCTTGGGGGTCCGGGACAGGAGATACAATGAGCAGTTCTTC
TRBV5-1	TRBD2	TRBJ2-2	-	CASRGLAYTGELFF	TGCGCCAGCAGGGGACTAGCCTACACCGGGGAGCTGTTTTTT
TRBV7-3	-	TRBJ2-1	-	CASSLTAGALDNEQFF	TGTGCCAGCAGCTTAACAGCAGGGGCGCTGGACAATGAGCAGTTCTTC
TRBV5-1	TRBD1	TRBJ2-5	-	CASKEKGTGGGETQYF	TGCGCCAGCAAGGAGAAGGGGACAGGGGGCGGGGAGACCCAGTACTTC
TRBV18	-	TRBJ1-1	few	CASSPEGQRTEAFF	TGTGCCAGCTCACCAGAGGGACAAAGGACTGAAGCTTTCTTT
TRBV6-1	TRBD1	TRBJ2-7	once	CASSEEAGGAYEQYF	TGTGCCAGCAGTGAAGAGGCAGGGGGCGCCTACGAGCAGTACTTC
TRBV7-9	TRBD2	TRBJ2-6	few	CASSLKAGAGANVLTF	TGTGCCAGCAGCTTAAAAGCGGGGGCTGGGGCCAACGTCCTGACTTTC
TRBV7-2	TRBD1	TRBJ1-4	-	CASSPRPGTGGEKLFF	TGTGCCAGCAGCCCGCGTCCCGGGACAGGGGGTGAAAAACTGTTTTTT
TRBV5-1	-	TRBJ2-2	-	CASSFGIRTPNTGELFF	TGCGCCAGCAGCTTTGGTATACGGACCCCGAACACCGGGGAGCTGTTTTTT
TRBV9	-	TRBJ1-3	-	CASSVLGQGSGNTIYF	TGTGCCAGCAGCGTACTAGGCCAGGGGTCTGGAAACACCATATATTTT
TRBV9	-	TRBJ2-5	few	CASSPGAPETQYF	TGTGCCAGCAGCCCAGGGGCCCCAGAGACCCAGTACTTC
TRBV6-6	-	TRBJ2-2	-	CANIAQGRSVAGELFF	TGTGCCAACATAGCCCAGGGAAGGTCCGTGGCCGGGGAGCTGTTTTTT
TRBV4-1	-	TRBJ2-7	-	CASSQEGGTASYEQYF	TGCGCCAGCAGCCAAGAGGGGGGAACAGCCTCCTACGAGCAGTACTTC
TRBV4-1	TRBD2	TRBJ2-3	-	CASSQAEGSGGATDTQYF	TGCGCCAGCAGCCAAGCCGAGGGGTCGGGAGGGGCCACAGATACGCAGTATTTT
TRBV9	-	TRBJ1-1	-	CASSEGFGRTEAFF	TGTGCCAGCAGCGAGGGTTTTGGGAGGACTGAAGCTTTCTTT
TRBV10-3	-	TRBJ1-1	-	CAGRGATFDTEAFF	TGTGCCGGAAGGGGGGCCACCTTTGACACTGAAGCTTTCTTT
TRBV5-6	-	TRBJ2-3	-	CASSLEGIGGGTDTQYF	TGTGCCAGCAGCTTGGAAGGGATCGGGGGTGGCACAGATACGCAGTATTTT
TRBV7-2	TRBD2	TRBJ2-5	-	CASSRGGQQETQYF	TGTGCCAGCAGCCGGGGAGGGCAACAAGAGACCCAGTACTTC
TRBV6-5	-	TRBJ1-4	few	CASSYSIQDEKLFF	TGTGCCAGCAGTTACTCGATACAGGATGAAAAACTGTTTTTT
TRBV5-1	-	TRBJ1-1	-	CASTLMGQAVSNTEAFF	TGCGCCAGCACCTTAATGGGGCAGGCAGTATCGAACACTGAAGCTTTCTTT
TRBV5-1	-	TRBJ2-1	-	CASSLALDNEQFF	TGCGCCAGCAGCTTGGCGCTTGACAATGAGCAGTTCTTC
TRBV5-1	TRBD1	TRBJ1-1	-	CASSLGRGRTEAFF	TGCGCCAGCAGCTTGGGCAGGGGGAGAACTGAAGCTTTCTTT
TRBV7-9	-	TRBJ2-1	few	CASSLVRGNEQFF	TGTGCCAGCAGCTTAGTCAGGGGCAATGAGCAGTTCTTC
TRBV4-1	-	TRBJ1-4	-	CASSRGLATNEKLFF	TGCGCCAGCAGCCGGGGACTCGCAACTAATGAAAAACTGTTTTTT
TRBV7-2	-	TRBJ2-7	few	CASSSYYEQYF	TGTGCCAGCAGCTCTTACTACGAGCAGTACTTC
TRBV5-1	TRBD1	TRBJ2-4	-	CASSWGDRVGENIQYF	TGCGCCAGCAGCTGGGGGGACAGGGTAGGGGAAAACATTCAGTACTTC
TRBV28	-	TRBJ1-6	few	CASSPRQSSSYNSPLHF	TGTGCCAGCAGTCCTAGACAGTCGAGCTCCTATAATTCACCCCTCCACTTT
TRBV27	-	TRBJ1-2	-	CASSLLGGGGGYTF	TGTGCCAGCAGTTTATTAGGAGGGGGAGGCGGCTACACCTTC
TRBV6-5	-	TRBJ2-6	-	CASSNSGANVLTF	TGTGCCAGCAGTAACTCTGGGGCCAACGTCCTGACTTTC
TRBV18	TRBD1	TRBJ1-5	-	CASSPGTGYRPQHF	TGTGCCAGCTCGCCCGGGACAGGGTATCGGCCCCAGCATTTT
TRBV5-4	-	TRBJ2-7	-	CASSLVLPVLFYEQYF	TGTGCCAGCAGCTTGGTGTTGCCAGTTTTATTCTACGAGCAGTACTTC